Below, one TCR beta chain is given with its context. What it recognizes is unknown. The authors isolated total RNA from whole blood without sorting T cells. The data stem from a study of monozygotic twins with inflammatory bowel disease. Regarding the study as a whole: Support was lacking for any single strong IBD-associated signal or clonotype.

Used for each TCR library was 3500 ng of total RNA. One entry per CDR3 protein, without DNA, is what TCRdb gives after re-calling the 5' RACE reads. The sample's table shows 150,000 to 200,000 distinct CDR3 sequences. The CDR3 is 14 amino acids. CDR1 and CDR2 from the germline V gene are DFQATT and SNEGSKA (reference sequence). The V call is TRBV20-1, the J call TRBJ1-1; TCRdb outputs TRBD1, but without DNA this stays unchecked. The sequenced sample consisted of blood. The TCR comes from a human donor with ulcerative colitis or Crohn's disease, or a healthy co-twin of an affected twin (not recorded which). CDR3 sequence reads: CSAAPRPVDTEAFF.